Listed below are T cell receptor beta chains from one sample, sequenced in a study of blood T cell repertoires in COVID-19. Sequencing used immunoSEQ multiplex PCR; TCRdb keeps in-frame clones, though not all of them. This sample has 40,000 to 45,000 clones, with roughly 90% found just once. The sequenced sample consisted of peripheral blood. The receptors shown here come from a man aged 55 to 70 with active COVID-19. CDR3s include the opening cysteine and the closing phenylalanine or tryptophan. Not every row has a clone size; where given, it reads once, few, many or a size class.

V gene	J gene	clone size	CDR3 protein
TRBV5-1	TRBJ1-1	.	CASSFQNTEAFF
TRBV18	TRBJ2-7	.	CASSPRGGRVDEQYF
TRBV12-3/TRBV12-4	TRBJ2-7	.	CASSLQNTYEQYF
TRBV2	TRBJ2-1	.	CASLQGLAGNEQFF
TRBV7-2	TRBJ2-7	.	CASSSSGTRTGLEQYF
TRBV9	TRBJ2-7	.	CASSVLGSSYEQYF
TRBV4-3	TRBJ2-1	.	CASSQELAGAPNEQFF
TRBV5-1	TRBJ1-3	.	CASSLVGRGFGNTIYF
TRBV13	TRBJ2-7	.	CASSLLQGYEQYF
TRBV29-1	TRBJ2-3	.	CSVTGHPRTDTQYF
TRBV19	TRBJ2-5	.	CASSITLQTQETQYF
TRBV6-4	TRBJ2-3	.	CASRVSGTTDTQYF
TRBV12-3/TRBV12-4	TRBJ2-5	.	CASSHTWETQYF
TRBV5-6	TRBJ1-2	once	CASSWGQGANYGYTF
TRBV6-2/TRBV6-3	TRBJ1-2	.	CASSSSGGNYGYTF
TRBV14	TRBJ2-3	.	CASSQWFSVAGATDTQYF
TRBV18	TRBJ2-2	.	CASSPAGTGRTGELFF
TRBV2	TRBJ2-5	.	CASTGSGLVIKTQYF
TRBV7-7	TRBJ2-7	.	CASSPGSGEGYEQYF
TRBV4-1	TRBJ1-3	.	CASSQGGEGSNSGNTIYF
TRBV29-1	TRBJ1-3	.	CSVEDVWTGGGNTIYF
TRBV7-8	TRBJ1-3	.	CASSLDSWRNTIYF
TRBV5-1	TRBJ1-6	once	CASSLDTRASGSPLHF
TRBV21-1	TRBJ2-3	.	CASRGLAGEDTQYF
TRBV19	TRBJ1-4	.	CASSLPPGQSNEKLFF
TRBV19	TRBJ2-3	.	CASSEILAEGTDTQYF
TRBV7-3	TRBJ2-1	.	CATPEADSYNEQFF